This entry lists 5 T cell receptor beta chains sequenced from one sample in a study of breast tumors, draining lymph nodes, adjacent tissues. TCRdb re-derived calls from the multiplex PCR reads in MiXCR, one entry per CDR3 protein. The sample carries about 180,000 distinct CDR3 sequences, around 33% recorded once. The lymph nodes were axillary draining lymph nodes from breast cancer patients. Material: axillary lymph node tissue. Every receptor here comes from a female donor with breast cancer. Some clones in this sample may be carry-over from other donors' samples.

Concerning this clonotype itself: The junction departs from germline at one end; a sequencing error may be responsible. This chain links TRBV6-2 or TRBV6-3 with TRBJ2-1, with TRBD2 matching 7 bases. Germline CDR1 and CDR2: MNHEY and SVGEGT. The CDR3 is made up of 16 amino acids. The CDR3 coding sequence is TGTGCCAGCAGTTACTCACGGGAGGATACTTACAATGAGCAGTCCTTC. Residues: CASSYSREDTYNEQSF.

This chain uses TRBV27 with TRBJ1-6, with 9 bases lining up with TRBD1. After removal of 2 bases from V and 7 bases from J, the junction contained 3 bases not matched to a gene. Per the germline V gene, CDR1 is MNHEY and CDR2 is SMNVEV (reference sequence). This CDR3 spans 15 amino acids. The CDR3 coding sequence is TGTGCCAGCAGTTTAGGGACAGGGCTAAATTCACCCCTCCACTTT. Translating gives CASSLGTGLNSPLHF.

This clonotype showed up just a few times. The V call is TRBV7-8, the J call TRBJ2-5; TRBD2 matches 10 bases. The CDR3 contains 15 residues. V gave up 3 bases and J gave up 7 bases; unmatched junction bases: 8. The germline V gene has CDR1 SGHVS and CDR2 FQNEAQ. The CDR3 region has the DNA TGTGCCAGCAGCTTGCAGCGGGGGGGGCGATTGACCCAGTACTTC. Encoded protein: CASSLQRGGRLTQYF.

In this sample, this clonotype turned up a few times. The gene calls are TRBV29-1 and TRBJ2-1; TRBD2 matches 14 bases. CDR3 length equals 15 residues. Germline lookup yields CDR1 SQVTM and CDR2 ANQGSEA. Unmatched junction bases numbered 10, after V lost 6 bases and J lost 9 bases. The CDR3: CSVGTGTSGRSEQFF. The CDR3 DNA sequence: TGCAGCGTAGGGACCGGGACTAGCGGGAGAAGTGAGCAGTTCTTC.

Remarks on this clonotype: Possible read error: a much larger clone is one base away. The gene calls are TRBV11-2 and TRBJ2-1; D may match TRBD1 or TRBD2 (5 bases each). The CDR3 has 13 amino acids. The germline CDR1 and CDR2 sequences are SGHAT and FQNNGV. In DNA form, the CDR3 reads TGTGCCAGCAGGGGACGCCGATACACTGAGCAGTTCTTC. Its translation is CASRGRRYTEQFF.